Listed here is a single TCR beta chain. This sample is drawn from a study of blood T cell repertoires in COVID-19. About the research overall: Researchers got acute and convalescent COVID-19 samples from the United States, Italy and Spain. Sample material is recorded as cDNA or gDNA derived from T cells, B-cell-depleted T cells, or PBMCs.

Source study methods: The assay estimated nucleated cells by amplifying reference gene primers. Here immunoSEQ multiplex PCR was the method, and the copy in TCRdb shows in-frame clones only, minus some. V, J and clone size reflect that table, while D and trimming were determined from the DNA. The sample carries 150,000 to 200,000 clones, over 75% recorded once. Between the trimmed V and J ends, which lost 3 bases and 4 bases, there was a span of 15 bases. Per the germline V gene, CDR1 is LGHDT and CDR2 is YNNKEL (reference sequence). This CDR3 is built from 16 residues. This chain uses TRBV3-1 (or the pseudogene TRBV3-2) with TRBJ2-2; tentative D call: TRBD2 (5 bases). The sequence was collected from a woman aged 70-85 years with acute or convalescent COVID-19. The material sequenced was peripheral blood. The chain's CDR3 is CASSHPGNRGTGELFF. CDR3 bases: TGTGCCAGCAGCCACCCCGGGAATCGTGGCACCGGGGAGCTGTTTTTT.